This T cell receptor beta chain was captured in a study of T cell responses to AZD1222 COVID-19 vaccine. The CDR3 loop spans 16 amino acids. Germline assignment: CDR1 MGHRA and CDR2 YSYEKL. V shed 4 bases and J 2 bases; nucleotides not matched to a gene: 7. Libraries were prepared by immunoSEQ multiplex PCR; TCRdb keeps only in-frame clonotypes and omits some of them. The sample comprises around 58,000 clones, 65% to 90% of which are singletons, and 20% rests with the top ten. This clone has only a few counts. The antigen is not known. Study outcomes and limitations: Donors in the cohort were predominantly white British and more often female, and clonal diversity was possibly underestimated.

The source material was peripheral blood, sampled on day 0 of AZD1222 vaccination. The J gene is TRBJ1-5, the V gene TRBV4-1; 8 bases fit TRBD1. The TCR was taken from an adult in good health. The CDR3 sequence: CASSLSGQVGNQPQHF. CDR3 DNA sequence: TGCGCCAGCAGCCTTTCGGGACAGGTGGGCAATCAGCCCCAGCATTTT.